The entry that follows covers one T cell receptor (beta chain) sequence. The antigen is unknown. One junction end does not reproduce the germline sequence, and a read error may be involved. This CDR3 region has 22 residues. Looked up from germline, CDR1 is MGHRA and CDR2 is YSYEKL. These data come from a study of cytomegalovirus exposure and HLA in healthy donors. As for the study in general: Earlier findings included roughly 100 million unique TCR beta sequences obtained from 150 million to 200 million T cells.

Study-wide points: Donor immune exposure was known only as CMV serostatus. An Asian-associated ancestry cluster reportedly showed fewer N-insertions than the roughly 600-donor mean in a later analysis. The listing of roughly 160 TCR beta chains classed them as cytomegalovirus-associated.

Vbeta (60) and Jbeta (13) primers were used in the PCR. The repertoire was sequenced with immunoSEQ multiplex PCR; TCRdb's copy has only in-frame clones and lacks some. This sample has 100,000 to 150,000 clones, with just over 70% found just once. This TCR was recovered from a woman aged 55-69 years in good health and CMV-seropositive. The chain links TRBV4-1 to TRBJ1-6, with D hard to call. Sequenced input: PBMCs. CDR3 sequence reads: CASSKEPPTPSRASSYNSPLHF. In DNA, the CDR3 is TGCGCCAGCAGCAAAGAACCCCCCACACCTTCCCGAGCGAGCTCCTATAATTCACCCCTCCACTTT.